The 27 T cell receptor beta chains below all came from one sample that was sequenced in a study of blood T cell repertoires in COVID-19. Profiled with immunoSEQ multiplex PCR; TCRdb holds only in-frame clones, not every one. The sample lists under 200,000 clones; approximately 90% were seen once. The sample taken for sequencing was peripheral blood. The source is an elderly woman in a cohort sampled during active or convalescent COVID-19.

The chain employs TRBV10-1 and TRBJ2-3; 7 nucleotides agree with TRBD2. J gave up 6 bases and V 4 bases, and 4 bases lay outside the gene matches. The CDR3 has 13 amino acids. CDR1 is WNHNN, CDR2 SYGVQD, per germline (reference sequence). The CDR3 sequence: CASSGDSGDTQYF. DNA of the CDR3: TGCGCCAGCAGTGGGGATAGCGGGGATACGCAGTATTTT.

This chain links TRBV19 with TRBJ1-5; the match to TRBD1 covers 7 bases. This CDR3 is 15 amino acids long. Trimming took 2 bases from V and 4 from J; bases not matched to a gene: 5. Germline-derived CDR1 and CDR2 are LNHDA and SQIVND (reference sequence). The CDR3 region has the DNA TGTGCCAGTAGTATAAGAGGGACAGCGAATCAGCCCCAGCATTTT. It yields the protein CASSIRGTANQPQHF. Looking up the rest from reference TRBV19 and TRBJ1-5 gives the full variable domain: DGGITQSPKYLFRKEGQNVTLSCEQNLNHDAMYWYRQDPGQGLRLIYYSQIVNDFQKGDIAEGYSVSREKKESFPLTVTSAQKNPTAFYLCASSIRGTANQPQHFGDGTRLSIL.

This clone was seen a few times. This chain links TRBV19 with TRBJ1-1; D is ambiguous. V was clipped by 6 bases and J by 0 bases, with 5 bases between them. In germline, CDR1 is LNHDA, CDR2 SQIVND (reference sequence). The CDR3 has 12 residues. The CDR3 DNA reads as TGTGCCAGTAGGTTCATGAACACTGAAGCTTTCTTT. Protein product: CASRFMNTEAFF.

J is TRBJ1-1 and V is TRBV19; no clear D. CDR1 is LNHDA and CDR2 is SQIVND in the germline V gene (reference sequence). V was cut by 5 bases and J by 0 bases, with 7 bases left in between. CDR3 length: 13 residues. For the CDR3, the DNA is TGTGCCAGTAGTCCCCCCATGAACACTGAAGCTTTCTTT. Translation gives CASSPPMNTEAFF. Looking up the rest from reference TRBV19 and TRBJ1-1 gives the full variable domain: DGGITQSPKYLFRKEGQNVTLSCEQNLNHDAMYWYRQDPGQGLRLIYYSQIVNDFQKGDIAEGYSVSREKKESFPLTVTSAQKNPTAFYLCASSPPMNTEAFFGQGTRLTVV.

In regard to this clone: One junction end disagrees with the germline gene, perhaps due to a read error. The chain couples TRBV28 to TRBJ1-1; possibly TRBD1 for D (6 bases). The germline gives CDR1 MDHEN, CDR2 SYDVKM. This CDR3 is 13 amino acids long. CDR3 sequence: CASKGGGNSEAFF. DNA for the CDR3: TGTGCCAGCAAAGGGGGGGGGAACTCTGAAGCTTTCTTT.

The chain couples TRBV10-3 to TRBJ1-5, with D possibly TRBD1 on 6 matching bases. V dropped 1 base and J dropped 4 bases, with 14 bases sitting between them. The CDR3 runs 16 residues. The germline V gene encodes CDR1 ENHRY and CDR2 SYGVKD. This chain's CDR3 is CAISEYPGTRNQPQHF. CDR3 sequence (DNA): TGTGCCATCAGTGAGTACCCCGGGACACGGAATCAGCCCCAGCATTTT.

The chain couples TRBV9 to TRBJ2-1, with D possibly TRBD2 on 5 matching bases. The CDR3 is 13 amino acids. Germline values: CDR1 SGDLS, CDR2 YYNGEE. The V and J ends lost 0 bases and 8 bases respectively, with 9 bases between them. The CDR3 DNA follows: TGTGCCAGCAGCGTAGGACCGAGGGATGAGCAGTTCTTC. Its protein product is CASSVGPRDEQFF. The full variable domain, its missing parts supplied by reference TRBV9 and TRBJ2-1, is DSGVTQTPKHLITATGQRVTLRCSPRSGDLSVYWYQQSLDQGLQFLIQYYNGEERAKGNILERFSAQQFPDLHSELNLSSLELGDSALYFCASSVGPRDEQFFGPGTRLTVL.

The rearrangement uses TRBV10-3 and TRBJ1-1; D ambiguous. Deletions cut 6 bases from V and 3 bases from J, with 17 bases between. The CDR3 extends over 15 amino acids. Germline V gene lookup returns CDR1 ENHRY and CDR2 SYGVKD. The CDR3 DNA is TGTGCCATCAGGAGATCGGGAGGTCTGGACACTGAAGCTTTCTTT. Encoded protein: CAIRRSGGLDTEAFF.

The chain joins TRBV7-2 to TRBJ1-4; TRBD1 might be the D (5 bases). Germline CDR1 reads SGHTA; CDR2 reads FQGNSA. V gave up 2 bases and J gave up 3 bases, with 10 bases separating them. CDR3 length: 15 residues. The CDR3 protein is CASSLMGRSNEKLFF. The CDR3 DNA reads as TGTGCCAGCAGCTTAATGGGGCGCTCTAATGAAAAACTGTTTTTT.

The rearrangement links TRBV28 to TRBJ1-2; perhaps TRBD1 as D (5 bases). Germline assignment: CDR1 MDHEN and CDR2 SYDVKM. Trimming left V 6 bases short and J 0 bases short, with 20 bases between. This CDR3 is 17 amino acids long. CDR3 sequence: CASRRRGRRGANYGYTF. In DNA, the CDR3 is TGTGCCAGCAGGCGGAGGGGCAGAAGGGGAGCTAACTATGGCTACACCTTC.

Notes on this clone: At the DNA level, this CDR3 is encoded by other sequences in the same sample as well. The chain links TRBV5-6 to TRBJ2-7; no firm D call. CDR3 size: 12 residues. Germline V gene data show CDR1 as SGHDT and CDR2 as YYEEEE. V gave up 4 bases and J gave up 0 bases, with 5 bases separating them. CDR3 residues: CASSLSSYEQYV. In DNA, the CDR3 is TGTGCCAGCAGCCTCAGCTCCTACGAGCAGTACGTC.

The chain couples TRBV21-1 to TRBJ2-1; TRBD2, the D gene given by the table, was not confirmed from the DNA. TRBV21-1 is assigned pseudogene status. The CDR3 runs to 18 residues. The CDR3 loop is CASSKALGGPPSYNEQFF. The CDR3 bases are TGTGCCAGCAGCAAAGCGCTCGGGGGGCCCCCGTCCTACAATGAGCAGTTCTTC.

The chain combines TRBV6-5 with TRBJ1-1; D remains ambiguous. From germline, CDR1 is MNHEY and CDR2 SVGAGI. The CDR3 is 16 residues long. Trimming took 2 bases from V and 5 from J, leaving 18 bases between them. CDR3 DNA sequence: TGTGCCAGCAGTTACCTTGGGGAGTTCGCCATAACTGAAGCTTTCTTT. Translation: CASSYLGEFAITEAFF.

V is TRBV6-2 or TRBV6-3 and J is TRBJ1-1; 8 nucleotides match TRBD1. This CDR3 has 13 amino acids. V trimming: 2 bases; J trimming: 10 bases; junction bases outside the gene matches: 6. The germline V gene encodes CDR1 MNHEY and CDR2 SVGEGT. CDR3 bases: TGTGCCAGCAGTTACGAGACAGGGGTTTCAGCTTTCTTT. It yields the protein CASSYETGVSAFF.

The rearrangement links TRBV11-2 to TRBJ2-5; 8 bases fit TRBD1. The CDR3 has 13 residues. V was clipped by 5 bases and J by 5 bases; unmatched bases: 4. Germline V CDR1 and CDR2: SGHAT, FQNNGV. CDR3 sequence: CASSQGAAETQYF. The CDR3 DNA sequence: TGTGCCAGCAGCCAGGGGGCGGCGGAGACCCAGTACTTC.

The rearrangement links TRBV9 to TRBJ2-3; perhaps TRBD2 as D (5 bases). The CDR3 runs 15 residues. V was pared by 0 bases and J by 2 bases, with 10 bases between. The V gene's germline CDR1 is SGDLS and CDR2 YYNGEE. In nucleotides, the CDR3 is TGTGCCAGCAGCGTAGATCCCGGGGTCACAGATACGCAGTATTTT. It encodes CASSVDPGVTDTQYF.

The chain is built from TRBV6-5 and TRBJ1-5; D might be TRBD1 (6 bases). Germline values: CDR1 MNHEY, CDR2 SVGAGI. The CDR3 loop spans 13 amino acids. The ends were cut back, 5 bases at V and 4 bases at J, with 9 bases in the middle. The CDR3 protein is CASSRTVNQPQHF. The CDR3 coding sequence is TGTGCCAGCAGTCGGACAGTAAATCAGCCCCAGCATTTT.

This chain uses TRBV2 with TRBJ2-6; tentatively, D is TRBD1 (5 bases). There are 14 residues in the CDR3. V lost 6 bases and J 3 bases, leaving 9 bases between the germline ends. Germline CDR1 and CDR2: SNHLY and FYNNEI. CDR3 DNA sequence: TGTGCCAGCAGAGGGGTTAGTGGGGCCAACGTCCTGACTTTC. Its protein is CASRGVSGANVLTF.

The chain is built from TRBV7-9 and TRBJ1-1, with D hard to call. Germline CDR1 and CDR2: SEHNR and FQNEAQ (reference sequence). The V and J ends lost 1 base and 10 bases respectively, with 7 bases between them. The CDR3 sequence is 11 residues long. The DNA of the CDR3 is TGTGCCAGCAGCTTAGAGAGCGGAGCTTTCTTT. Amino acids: CASSLESGAFF.

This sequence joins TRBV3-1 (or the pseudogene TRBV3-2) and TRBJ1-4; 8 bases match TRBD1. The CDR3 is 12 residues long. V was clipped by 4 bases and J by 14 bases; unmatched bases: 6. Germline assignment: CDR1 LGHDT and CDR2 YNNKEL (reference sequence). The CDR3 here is CASSRPGQGLFF. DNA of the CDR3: TGTGCCAGCAGCCGACCTGGACAGGGTCTGTTTTTT.

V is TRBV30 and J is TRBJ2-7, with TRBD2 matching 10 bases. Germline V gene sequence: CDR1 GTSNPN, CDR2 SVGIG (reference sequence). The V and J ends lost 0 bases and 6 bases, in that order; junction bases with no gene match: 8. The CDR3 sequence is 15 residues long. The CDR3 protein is CAWSVTPAGGFEQYF. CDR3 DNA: TGTGCCTGGAGTGTAACCCCAGCGGGGGGGTTCGAGCAGTACTTC.

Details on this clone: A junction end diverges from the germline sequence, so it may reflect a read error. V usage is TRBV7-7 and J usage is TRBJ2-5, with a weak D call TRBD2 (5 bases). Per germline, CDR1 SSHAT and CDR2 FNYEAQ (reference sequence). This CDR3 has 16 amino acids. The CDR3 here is CASSLGPLGYQETQYF. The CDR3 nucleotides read TGTGCTAGCAGCTTAGGCCCACTAGGGTACCAAGAGACCCAGTACTTC.

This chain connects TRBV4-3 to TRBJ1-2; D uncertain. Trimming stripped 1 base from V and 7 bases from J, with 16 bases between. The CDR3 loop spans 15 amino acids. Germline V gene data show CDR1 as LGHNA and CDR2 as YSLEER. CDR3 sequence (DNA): TGCGCCAGCAGCCAAGTCCTTAGGGCTGAGGGTGGCTACACCTTC. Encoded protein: CASSQVLRAEGGYTF.

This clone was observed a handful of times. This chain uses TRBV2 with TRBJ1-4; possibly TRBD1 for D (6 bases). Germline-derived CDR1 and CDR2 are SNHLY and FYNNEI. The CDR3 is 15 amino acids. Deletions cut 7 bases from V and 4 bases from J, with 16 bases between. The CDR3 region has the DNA TGTGCCAGCACGGTAGAACAGGGCCTTAATGAAAAACTGTTTTTT. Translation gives CASTVEQGLNEKLFF.

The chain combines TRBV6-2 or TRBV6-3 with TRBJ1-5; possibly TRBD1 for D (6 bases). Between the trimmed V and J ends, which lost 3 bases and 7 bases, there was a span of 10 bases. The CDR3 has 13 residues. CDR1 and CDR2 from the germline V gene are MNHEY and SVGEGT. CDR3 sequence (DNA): TGTGCCAGCAGTTATACAGGGTCCCAGCCCCAGCATTTT. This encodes CASSYTGSQPQHF.

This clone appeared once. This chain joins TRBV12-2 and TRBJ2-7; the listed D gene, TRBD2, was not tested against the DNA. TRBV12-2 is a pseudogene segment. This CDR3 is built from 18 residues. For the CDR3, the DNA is TGTGCAAGTCGCCCGGGACTAGCGGCCTGGCCCGAGCGATACGAGCAGTACGTC. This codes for CASRPGLAAWPERYEQYV.

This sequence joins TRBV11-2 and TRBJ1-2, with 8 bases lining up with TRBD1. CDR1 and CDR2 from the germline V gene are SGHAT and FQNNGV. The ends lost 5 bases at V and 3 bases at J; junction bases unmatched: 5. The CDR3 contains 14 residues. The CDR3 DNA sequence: TGTGCCAGCAGCGTCGACAGGGGTTACTATGGCTACACCTTC. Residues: CASSVDRGYYGYTF.